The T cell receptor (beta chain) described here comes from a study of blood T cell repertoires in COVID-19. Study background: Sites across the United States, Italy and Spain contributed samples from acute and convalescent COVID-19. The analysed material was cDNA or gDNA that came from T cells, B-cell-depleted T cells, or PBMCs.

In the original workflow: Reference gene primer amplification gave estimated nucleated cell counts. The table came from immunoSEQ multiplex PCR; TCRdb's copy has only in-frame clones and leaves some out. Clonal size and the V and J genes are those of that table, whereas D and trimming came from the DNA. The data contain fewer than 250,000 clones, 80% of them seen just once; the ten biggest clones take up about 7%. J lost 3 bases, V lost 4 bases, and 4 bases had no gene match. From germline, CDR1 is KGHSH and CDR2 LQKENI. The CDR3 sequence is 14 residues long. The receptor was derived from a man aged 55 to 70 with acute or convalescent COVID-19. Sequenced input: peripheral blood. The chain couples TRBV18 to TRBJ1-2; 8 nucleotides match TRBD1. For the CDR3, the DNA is TGTGCCAGCTCACTACAGGGGGAGGACTATGGCTACACCTTC. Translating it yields CASSLQGEDYGYTF.